Shown below are 2 T cell receptor beta chains from a single sample sequenced in a study of T cell responses to AZD1222 COVID-19 vaccine (dated by TCRdb to about 2021). The time point label, read with the paper, signifies: baseline before first vaccination. The treatment or condition label, read with the paper, signifies: meningococcal conjugate vaccine given as trial control. Libraries were constructed by the immunoSEQ multiplex PCR assay. TCRdb carries this immuneACCESS record with in-frame sequences only. Its versions omit some clonotypes, under half of them owing to an unresolved V gene in the studies checked, with the rest unexplained. The sample includes about 83,000 clones, with 85% to 90% observed a single time. The ten largest clonotypes hold approximately 5% of the sample. The sequenced sample was peripheral blood, obtained on day 0 of MenACWY control vaccination. The receptors stem from an adult in good health.

V is TRBV6-2 or TRBV6-3 and J is TRBJ1-5; D not resolved. The CDR3 contains 14 residues. The V end was cut by 0 bases, the J end by 6 bases, with 9 bases between. Germline CDR1 is MNHEY and CDR2 is SVGEGT. For the CDR3, the DNA is TGTGCCAGCAGTTACTCGACTGGGGTTCAGCCCCAGCATTTT. Translating gives CASSYSTGVQPQHF.

This chain uses TRBV28 with TRBJ1-1, with D possibly TRBD1 on 6 matching bases. The CDR3 runs to 13 residues. CDR1 and CDR2 (germline): MDHEN, SYDVKM. V lost 7 bases and J lost 4, with 13 bases in between. DNA of the CDR3: TGTGCCAGCACCTGGGGGCGCCCCACTGAAGCTTTCTTT. It is translated as CASTWGRPTEAFF.